This T cell receptor beta chain originates from a study of beta chain features in type 1 diabetes. V gave up 1 base and J gave up 1 base; unmatched junction bases: 7. Germline CDR1 reads SGHNT; CDR2 reads YYREEE (reference sequence). CDR3 length equals 17 residues. All of the isolated RNA was reverse transcribed, so expressed TCRB transcripts were sequenced. The assay was immunoSEQ multiplex PCR, and TCRdb's table has in-frame clones only and misses some. The table includes about 140,000 clones, more than 9% detected once. Sequences were obtained from naive CD4+ T cells from blood. The chain couples TRBV5-4 to TRBJ2-4; the match to TRBD1 covers 8 bases. This clonotype was sampled from a man aged 18 to 30 in good health. The CDR3 DNA reads TGTGCCAGCAGCTTGAGGAGCGACAGGGGCGCCAAAAACATTCAGTACTTC. It codes for CASSLRSDRGAKNIQYF.